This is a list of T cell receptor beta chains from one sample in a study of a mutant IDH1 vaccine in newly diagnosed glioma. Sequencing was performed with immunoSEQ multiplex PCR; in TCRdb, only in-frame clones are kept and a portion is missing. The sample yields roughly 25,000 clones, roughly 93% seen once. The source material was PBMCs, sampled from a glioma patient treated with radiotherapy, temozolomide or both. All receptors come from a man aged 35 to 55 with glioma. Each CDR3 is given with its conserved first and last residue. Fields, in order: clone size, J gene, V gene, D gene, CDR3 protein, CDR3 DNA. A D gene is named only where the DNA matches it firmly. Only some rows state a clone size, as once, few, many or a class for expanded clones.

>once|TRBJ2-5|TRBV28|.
CASSLGVLQETQYF
TGTGCCAGCAGTTTGGGGGTCTTACAAGAGACCCAGTACTTC
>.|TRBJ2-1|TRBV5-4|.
CASSLGAGPNEQFF
TGTGCCAGCAGCTTGGGGGCCGGACCAAATGAGCAGTTCTTC
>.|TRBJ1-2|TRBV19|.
CASSIDLSYGYTF
TGTGCCAGTAGTATAGATCTTAGTTATGGCTACACCTTC
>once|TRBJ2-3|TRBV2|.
CASGRSVDTQYF
TGTGCCAGCGGGAGAAGCGTAGATACGCAGTATTTT
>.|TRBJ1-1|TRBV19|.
CASSLSPQEAFF
TGTGCCAGTAGTCTTAGTCCCCAGGAAGCTTTCTTT
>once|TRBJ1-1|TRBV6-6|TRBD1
CASNPQGARTEAFF
TGTGCCAGCAACCCACAGGGGGCGAGAACTGAAGCTTTCTTT
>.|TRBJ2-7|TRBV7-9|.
CASSLARSWGEQYF
TGTGCCAGCAGCTTAGCGCGATCATGGGGGGAGCAGTACTTC
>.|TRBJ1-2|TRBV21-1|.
CASGTRTGGKYYGYTF
TGTGCCAGCGGAACGAGGACAGGGGGTAAATACTATGGCTACACCTTC
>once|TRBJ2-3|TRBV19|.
CASSIEGTVSGDTQYF
TGTGCCAGTAGTATCGAGGGAACAGTGAGTGGAGATACGCAGTATTTT
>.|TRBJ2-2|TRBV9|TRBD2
CASSVAVGRATGELFF
TGTGCCAGCAGCGTAGCTGTCGGGAGGGCCACCGGGGAGCTGTTTTTT
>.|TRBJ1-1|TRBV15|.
CATSRGTVFNTEAFF
TGTGCCACCAGCAGGGGCACCGTGTTCAACACTGAAGCTTTCTTT
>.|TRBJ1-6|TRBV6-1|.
CASSDRAGLYSPLHF
TGTGCCAGCAGTGATCGGGCGGGGCTATATTCACCCCTCCACTTT
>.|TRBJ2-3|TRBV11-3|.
CASSYMGLVSTDTQYF
TGTGCCAGCAGCTATATGGGGCTAGTTAGCACAGATACGCAGTATTTT
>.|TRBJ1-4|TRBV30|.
CAWSEIKGVGEKLFF
TGTGCCTGGAGTGAAATCAAGGGGGTCGGGGAAAAACTGTTTTTT
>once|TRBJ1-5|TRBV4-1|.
CASSQGGYSNQPQHF
TGCGCCAGCAGCCAAGGAGGGTATAGCAATCAGCCCCAGCATTTT
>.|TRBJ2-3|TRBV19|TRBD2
CASNSGPSTDTQYF
TGTGCCAGTAATAGCGGGCCTAGCACAGATACGCAGTATTTT
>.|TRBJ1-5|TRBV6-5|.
CASSYGPHQPQHF
TGTGCCAGCAGTTACGGGCCGCATCAGCCCCAGCATTTT
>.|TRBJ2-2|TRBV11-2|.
CASSRTTGELFF
TGTGCCAGCAGCCGAACCACCGGGGAGCTGTTTTTT
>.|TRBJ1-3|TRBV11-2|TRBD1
CASSTEDRNRGNTIYF
TGTGCCAGCAGCACCGAGGACAGGAACCGAGGAAACACCATATATTTT
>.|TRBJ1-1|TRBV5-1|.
CASSLGGGDTEAFF
TGCGCCAGCAGCTTGGGGGGAGGGGACACTGAAGCTTTCTTT
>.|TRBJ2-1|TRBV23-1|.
CASSQWERPDAPHNEQFF
TGCGCCAGCAGTCAATGGGAACGACCCGACGCGCCCCACAATGAGCAGTTCTTC
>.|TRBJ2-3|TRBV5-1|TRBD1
CASTRQGSDTQYF
TGCGCCAGCACCAGACAGGGTTCAGATACGCAGTATTTT
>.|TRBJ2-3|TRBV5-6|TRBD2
CASSSWTRPFTDTQYF
TGTGCCAGCAGCTCCTGGACTAGGCCCTTCACAGATACGCAGTATTTT
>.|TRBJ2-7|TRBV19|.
CASSEFRGYEQYF
TGTGCCAGTAGTGAGTTTAGGGGCTACGAGCAGTACTTC
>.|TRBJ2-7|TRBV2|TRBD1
CASSLGQGVSEQYF
TGTGCCAGCAGTCTGGGACAGGGGGTTTCCGAGCAGTACTTC
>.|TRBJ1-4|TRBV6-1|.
CASRGGEKLFF
TGTGCCAGCAGGGGGGGAGAAAAACTGTTTTTT
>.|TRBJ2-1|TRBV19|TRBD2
CASRTSGGYNEQFF
TGTGCCAGTAGGACTAGCGGGGGGTACAATGAGCAGTTCTTC
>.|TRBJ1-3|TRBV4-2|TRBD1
CASSQGQFNSGNTIYF
TGTGCCAGCAGCCAGGGACAGTTTAACTCTGGAAACACCATATATTTT
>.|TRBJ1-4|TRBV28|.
CASRGGIRQLFF
TGTGCCAGCAGGGGGGGAATAAGGCAACTGTTTTTT
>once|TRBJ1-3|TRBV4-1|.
CASSQEPTRGSGNTIYF
TGCGCCAGCAGCCAAGAGCCAACCAGGGGCTCTGGAAACACCATATATTTT
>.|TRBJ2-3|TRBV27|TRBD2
CASGPRLAGTDTQYF
TGTGCCAGCGGGCCGCGACTAGCGGGAACAGATACGCAGTATTTT
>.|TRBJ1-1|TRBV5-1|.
CASSLMTQNTEAFF
TGCGCCAGCAGCTTGATGACACAGAACACTGAAGCTTTCTTT
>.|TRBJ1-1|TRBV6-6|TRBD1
CASSSTGTGDTEAFF
TGTGCCAGCAGTTCGACAGGGACGGGAGACACTGAAGCTTTCTTT
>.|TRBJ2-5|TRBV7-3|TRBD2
CASSPGLAGGPRETQYF
TGTGCCAGCAGCCCGGGACTAGCGGGAGGGCCTCGGGAGACCCAGTACTTC
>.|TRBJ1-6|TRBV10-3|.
CAISEEGNSPLHF
TGTGCCATCAGTGAAGAGGGGAATTCACCCCTCCACTTT
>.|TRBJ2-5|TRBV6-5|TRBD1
CASSGTGRETQYF
TGTGCCAGCAGCGGGACAGGGCGAGAGACCCAGTACTTC
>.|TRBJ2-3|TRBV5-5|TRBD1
CASSRRGLMGTDTQYF
TGTGCCAGCAGCCGCAGGGGGCTTATGGGTACAGATACGCAGTATTTT